This T cell receptor (beta chain) was obtained from a study of blood T cell repertoires in COVID-19. Study at large: T cells, B-cell-depleted T cells, or PBMCs supplied cDNA or gDNA.

Original processing notes: From reference gene primer amplification, estimates of nucleated cell counts were derived. Sequencing used immunoSEQ multiplex PCR; TCRdb keeps in-frame clones, though not all of them. Clonal size and the V and J genes are those of that table, whereas D and trimming came from the DNA. The repertoire holds tens of thousands of clones, with 85% to 90% as singletons. The TCR was taken from a woman over 75 with acute or convalescent COVID-19. The specimen was peripheral blood.

The CDR3 region is CASSGKAGGSSYEQYF. Here the CDR3 DNA reads TGCGCCAGCAGCGGTAAAGCGGGAGGGAGCTCCTACGAGCAGTACTTC. This chain uses TRBV5-1 with TRBJ2-7; 10 bases fit TRBD2. This CDR3 comprises 16 residues. Per germline, CDR1 SGHRS and CDR2 YFSETQ. Losses at the gene ends were 4 bases for V and 0 bases for J; bases not matched to a gene: 7.